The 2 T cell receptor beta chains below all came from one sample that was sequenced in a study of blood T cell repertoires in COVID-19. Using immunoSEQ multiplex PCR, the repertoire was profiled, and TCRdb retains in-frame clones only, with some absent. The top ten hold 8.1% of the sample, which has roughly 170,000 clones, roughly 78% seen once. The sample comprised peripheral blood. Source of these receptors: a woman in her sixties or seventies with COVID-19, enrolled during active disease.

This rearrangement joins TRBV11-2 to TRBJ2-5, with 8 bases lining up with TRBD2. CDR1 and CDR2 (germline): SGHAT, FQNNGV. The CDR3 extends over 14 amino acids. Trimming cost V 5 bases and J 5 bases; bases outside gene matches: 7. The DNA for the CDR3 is TGTGCCAGCAGCACCCGGACGGGAGGGGAGACCCAGTACTTC. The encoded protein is CASSTRTGGETQYF. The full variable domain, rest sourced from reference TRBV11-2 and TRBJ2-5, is EAGVAQSPRYKIIEKRQSVAFWCNPISGHATLYWYQQILGQGPKLLIQFQNNGVVDDSQLPKDRFSAERLKGVDSTLKIQPAKLEDSAVYLCASSTRTGGETQYFGPGTRLLVL.

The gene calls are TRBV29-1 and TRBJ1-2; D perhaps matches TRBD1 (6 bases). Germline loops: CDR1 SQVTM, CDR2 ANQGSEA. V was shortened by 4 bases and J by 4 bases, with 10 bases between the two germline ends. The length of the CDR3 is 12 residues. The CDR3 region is CSVAGQSYGYTF. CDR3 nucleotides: TGCAGCGTTGCCGGACAGTCCTATGGCTACACCTTC.